Shown below are 4 T cell receptor beta chains from a single sample sequenced in a study of T cell changes during pregnancy in multiple sclerosis. TCRdb's copy holds only in-frame clones and misses some; the assay was immunoSEQ multiplex PCR. Among about 75,000 clones listed, roughly 94% were seen once. The sample here was CD4+ T cells from peripheral blood mononuclear cells, taken after pregnancy. All receptors derive from a female donor with multiple sclerosis, enrolled in a pregnancy study.

The genes are TRBV29-1 and TRBJ2-1, with 10 bases lining up with TRBD2. V lost 8 bases and J lost 4; bases outside the gene matches: 14. Germline lookup yields CDR1 SQVTM and CDR2 ANQGSEA. This CDR3 spans 16 amino acids. The chain's CDR3 is CSTGHSGRAGYNEQFF. DNA of the CDR3: TGCAGCACCGGCCACAGCGGGAGGGCCGGGTACAATGAGCAGTTCTTC.

The V call is TRBV5-1, the J call TRBJ2-3; 12 bases are a match to TRBD2. Germline loops: CDR1 SGHRS, CDR2 YFSETQ. CDR3 length equals 16 residues. The V segment lost 0 bases and the J segment 3 bases; nucleotides outside the gene matches: 2. CDR3 residues: CASSLASGRGTDTQYF. In DNA, the CDR3 is TGCGCCAGCAGCTTGGCTAGCGGGAGGGGTACAGATACGCAGTATTTT.

V and J are TRBV6-5 and TRBJ1-1; 9 bases fit TRBD1. The CDR3 consists of 14 residues. The trim removed 9 bases at V and 4 bases at J, leaving 9 bases unmatched. Germline CDR1 is MNHEY and CDR2 is SVGAGI. The CDR3 protein is CASPPVTGGTEAFF. The CDR3 DNA is TGTGCCAGTCCACCGGTGACAGGGGGCACTGAAGCTTTCTTT.

V gene TRBV5-1 combines with J gene TRBJ1-3, with a possible D match to TRBD1 (5 bases). Deletions cut 2 bases from V and 2 bases from J, with 14 bases between. This CDR3 is 16 amino acids long. Germline V gene data show CDR1 as SGHRS and CDR2 as YFSETQ. CDR3 protein: CASSFSGKSTGNTIYF. CDR3 nucleotides: TGCGCCAGCAGCTTTTCAGGGAAATCAACTGGAAACACCATATATTTT.